These 21 T cell receptor beta chains share one sample of origin, sequenced in a study of PD-1 blockade in classical Hodgkin lymphoma. TCRdb keeps only in-frame clones here, not all; method: immunoSEQ multiplex PCR. This sample has about 40,000 clones, with 87% found just once. Every patient had relapsed following autologous stem cell transplantation, and cohorts differed in brentuximab vedotin exposure. The sequences come from peripheral blood mononuclear cells (PBMCs), collected at baseline. The receptor source for this set is a human donor with classical Hodgkin lymphoma.

This sequence joins TRBV6-1 and TRBJ2-7, with 8 bases that match TRBD1. The CDR3 is made up of 12 amino acids. J lost 2 bases, V lost 7 bases, and 1 base had no gene match. Germline CDR1 is MNHNS and CDR2 is SASEGT. The DNA for the CDR3 is TGTGCCAGCACAGGGGGCCCCTACGAGCAGTACTTC. Translated: CASTGGPYEQYF.

This clone was seen only once. The rearrangement links TRBV19 to TRBJ1-4; the match to TRBD1 covers 7 bases. Germline V gives CDR1 LNHDA, CDR2 SQIVND (reference sequence). Trimming cost V 3 bases and J 2 bases; bases outside gene matches: 6. This CDR3 spans 16 amino acids. Here the CDR3 reads CASSIPQQGTNEKLFF. In nucleotides, the CDR3 is TGTGCCAGTAGTATCCCCCAACAGGGGACTAATGAAAAACTGTTTTTT.

The gene calls are TRBV6-5 and TRBJ1-1, with D perhaps TRBD1 (6 bases). Trimming removed 7 bases at V and 4 bases at J, with 19 bases between. The CDR3 runs to 15 residues. The germline V gene has CDR1 MNHEY and CDR2 SVGAGI. The CDR3 bases are TGTGCCAGCATAAACAGTGGACAGTCGGTCACTGAAGCTTTCTTT. This gives the protein CASINSGQSVTEAFF.

This clone was seen a single time. The chain couples TRBV9 to TRBJ1-1; D gene unclear. There are 14 residues in the CDR3. In germline, CDR1 is SGDLS, CDR2 YYNGEE. V gave up 6 bases and J gave up 2 bases, with 14 bases separating them. CDR3 in amino acids: CASNQIEQNTEAFF. The CDR3 DNA follows: TGTGCCAGCAACCAGATCGAACAAAACACTGAAGCTTTCTTT.

The rearrangement uses TRBV18 and TRBJ2-7, with D perhaps matching TRBD1 (7 bases). This CDR3 comprises 13 residues. Germline-derived CDR1 and CDR2 are KGHSH and LQKENI. V lost 4 bases and J 5 bases, leaving 12 bases between the germline ends. The chain's CDR3 is CASSLQGGNEQYF. CDR3 sequence (DNA): TGTGCCAGCTCACTGCAGGGGGGTAACGAGCAGTACTTC.

This chain connects TRBV25-1 to TRBJ1-2, with TRBD1 matching 9 bases. Germline values: CDR1 MGHDK, CDR2 SYGVNS. The CDR3 length is 12 residues. The J segment lost 4 bases and the V segment lost 6 bases, leaving 0 bases of the junction unmatched. Here the CDR3 reads CASRTGGYGYTF. For the CDR3, the DNA is TGTGCCAGCAGGACAGGGGGCTATGGCTACACCTTC.

The chain employs TRBV18 and TRBJ2-7; D is uncertain. Trimming removed 2 bases at V and 5 bases at J, with 16 bases between. CDR3 length equals 15 residues. The V gene's germline CDR1 is KGHSH and CDR2 LQKENI. The CDR3 DNA is TGTGCCAGCTCACCAGCAGGCCGGAGTAGGAACGAGCAGTACTTC. It is translated as CASSPAGRSRNEQYF. Together with reference TRBV18 and TRBJ2-7, the CDR3 gives the full variable domain: NAGVMQNPRHLVRRRGQEARLRCSPMKGHSHVYWYRQLPEEGLKFMVYLQKENIIDESGMPKERFSAEFPKEGPSILRIQQVVRGDSAAYFCASSPAGRSRNEQYFGPGTRLTVT.

Details on this clone: One end of the junction is discordant with germline, which a read error may explain. In nucleotides, the CDR3 is TGTGCTAGCAGCTTTAGCGGGGGGAGCTCCTACGAGCAGTACTTC. This gives the protein CASSFSGGSSYEQYF. V and J are TRBV7-7 and TRBJ2-7; 10 positions match TRBD2. Looked up from germline, CDR1 is SSHAT and CDR2 is FNYEAQ (reference sequence). The CDR3 totals 15 residues.

This chain connects TRBV27 to TRBJ2-2, with 7 positions matching TRBD1. Germline CDR1 reads MNHEY; CDR2 reads SMNVEV (reference sequence). The CDR3 loop spans 15 amino acids. With 6 bases clipped from V and 5 bases from J, the junction kept 9 bases outside the gene matches. The DNA for the CDR3 is TGTGCCAGCAGATTGACAGGGTTGCTGACCGGGGAGCTGTTTTTT. It encodes CASRLTGLLTGELFF.

The J gene is TRBJ1-2, the V gene TRBV4-3, with no clear D. The CDR3 consists of 16 residues. V lost 0 bases and J 4 bases, leaving 15 bases between the germline ends. Looked up from germline, CDR1 is LGHNA and CDR2 is YSLEER. The CDR3 nucleotides are TGCGCCAGCAGCCAAGATCTAGGGTCGGTGAGCTATGGCTACACCTTC. This gives the protein CASSQDLGSVSYGYTF.

The CDR3 region is CASSARQRLSTDTQYF. For the CDR3, the DNA is TGTGCCAGCTCAGCCCGACAACGGTTGAGCACAGATACGCAGTATTTT. This chain connects TRBV18 to TRBJ2-3, with D hard to call. Germline V gene lookup returns CDR1 KGHSH and CDR2 LQKENI. The V end was cut by 5 bases, the J end by 0 bases, with 15 bases between. The CDR3 runs to 16 residues.

The chain has TRBV6-5 and TRBJ1-3; possibly TRBD1 for D (5 bases). The CDR3 contains 14 residues. Per germline, CDR1 MNHEY and CDR2 SVGAGI. V shed 4 bases and J shed 5 bases, with 12 bases lying between them. CDR3 nucleotide sequence: TGTGCCAGCAGTTGGCAGGGAGGGAGAAACACCATATATTTT. It is translated as CASSWQGGRNTIYF.

This sequence joins TRBV9 and TRBJ1-6, with a tentative D call TRBD1 (5 bases). Per germline, CDR1 SGDLS and CDR2 YYNGEE. Between the trimmed V and J ends, which lost 3 bases and 2 bases, there was a span of 12 bases. The CDR3 extends over 16 amino acids. Here the CDR3 reads CASSGGDGTYNSPLHF. The DNA of the CDR3 is TGTGCCAGCAGCGGTGGGGACGGAACCTATAATTCACCCCTCCACTTT.

V is TRBV9 and J is TRBJ1-3, with no clear D. The CDR3 has 14 residues. V dropped 4 bases and J dropped 0 bases, with 8 bases sitting between them. CDR1 and CDR2 from the germline V gene are SGDLS and YYNGEE. The CDR3 reads CASSPADSGNTIYF. The DNA of the CDR3 is TGTGCCAGCAGCCCCGCCGACTCTGGAAACACCATATATTTT.

J is TRBJ2-7 and V is TRBV28; D possibly matches TRBD1 or TRBD2 (5 bases each). Germline V gene sequence: CDR1 MDHEN, CDR2 SYDVKM. This CDR3 spans 18 amino acids. The V end lost 2 bases, the J end lost 5 bases, and 25 bases lay between the germline ends. The CDR3 loop reads CASSLEAPGASRLNEQYF. The CDR3 DNA sequence: TGTGCCAGCAGTTTAGAGGCCCCCGGGGCTAGCCGATTGAACGAGCAGTACTTC.

This rearrangement joins TRBV6-5 to TRBJ1-1; TRBD1 might be the D (6 bases). Germline V gene sequence: CDR1 MNHEY, CDR2 SVGAGI. This CDR3 comprises 11 residues. Trimming took 6 bases from V and 12 from J, leaving 14 bases between them. The CDR3: CASSRNRESFF. CDR3 bases: TGTGCCAGCAGCCGTAACAGGGAATCTTTCTTT.

J is TRBJ1-6 and V is TRBV6-5; tentative D call: TRBD1 (5 bases). V was cut by 0 bases and J by 8 bases, with 11 bases left in between. This CDR3 comprises 15 residues. Germline loops: CDR1 MNHEY, CDR2 SVGAGI. The CDR3 region has the DNA TGTGCCAGCAGTTACTCGAGAGACAGCGATTCACCCCTCCACTTT. Protein sequence: CASSYSRDSDSPLHF.

The chain has TRBV5-8 and TRBJ2-1; D possibly uses TRBD1 or TRBD2 (5 bases each). This CDR3 comprises 17 residues. Germline CDR1 is SGHTS and CDR2 is YDEGEE. V lost 2 bases, J lost 4 bases, and 19 bases lay in between. CDR3 nucleotides: TGTGCCAGCAGCTTAGACGACCGGGACGGAGTATACAATGAGCAGTTCTTC. This sequence encodes CASSLDDRDGVYNEQFF.

V gene TRBV7-9 combines with J gene TRBJ2-1; 10 bases are a match to TRBD2. The germline gives CDR1 SEHNR, CDR2 FQNEAQ (reference sequence). The ends lost 1 base at V and 5 bases at J; junction bases unmatched: 2. This CDR3 comprises 15 residues. The CDR3 region is CASSLGSGGDNEQFF. The CDR3 bases are TGTGCCAGCAGCTTAGGGAGCGGGGGGGACAATGAGCAGTTCTTC.

This clone turned up a few times. This chain connects TRBV6-5 to TRBJ1-3; D gene uncertain. Trimming shortened V by 7 bases and J by 1 base, and 11 bases separated the two germline ends. The V gene's germline CDR1 is MNHEY and CDR2 SVGAGI. The CDR3 length is 14 residues. The CDR3 bases are TGTGCCAGCACAACCGGGTGGTCTGGAAACACCATATATTTT. Amino acid sequence: CASTTGWSGNTIYF.

CDR3 coding DNA: TGTGCCAGCGGGAACCCGGGACTAGCATCGGATACGCAGTATTTT. Translation: CASGNPGLASDTQYF. The V gene is TRBV6-6, the J gene TRBJ2-3; 9 nucleotides agree with TRBD2. V was clipped by 8 bases and J by 6 bases; unmatched bases: 12. The CDR3 sequence is 15 residues long. The germline CDR1 and CDR2 sequences are MNHNY and SVGAGI (reference sequence).